This TCR beta chain originates from a study of T cell responses to AZD1222 COVID-19 vaccine. Study-level results: Among AZD1222 vaccinees, only 6 or 7 were seropositive at baseline. Repertoires were collected only later (after the peak T cell response had occurred).

Second-dose groups at about 4 or about 12 weeks were pooled. TCRdb keeps only in-frame clones here, not all; method: immunoSEQ multiplex PCR. This sample has 70,000 to 95,000 clones, with about 93% found just once. The CDR3 totals 15 residues. Deletions cut 4 bases from V and 2 bases from J, with 15 bases between. Germline V gene lookup returns CDR1 SGHNT and CDR2 YYREEE (reference sequence). As for this clone: The target antigen is unknown.

The chain links TRBV5-4 to TRBJ2-5; weak D call: TRBD2 (5 bases). The clonotype was recovered from an adult who received the AZD1222 COVID-19 vaccine. This material consisted of peripheral blood, taken 28 days after the second AZD1222 dose. CDR3 loop: CASSESGNRQETQYF. In nucleotides, the CDR3 is TGTGCCAGCAGCGAGTCGGGGAACCGGCAAGAGACCCAGTACTTC.